This TCR beta chain was profiled in a study of T-cell reconstitution after alpha-beta-depleted transplantation in children. General observations from the study: The authors attributed T-cell counts and diversity one year after transplant mostly to newly produced T cells. Expanded clones from the graft, numbering several hundred, reportedly supplied alpha-beta T cells about two months after transplant.

TCRbeta library preparation incorporated unique molecular identifiers. TCRdb recomputed calls from the PCR reads with MiXCR, one row per CDR3 protein. Of approximately 32,000 distinct CDR3 sequences listed, more than 6% are singletons. Germline-derived CDR1 and CDR2 are LGHNA and YSLEER. Trimming took 4 bases from V and 5 from J; bases not matched to a gene: 12. This CDR3 contains 19 residues. This clonotype has ten or more counts. Antigen: not known. The source was peripheral blood, collected 60 days after TCRalphabeta/CD19-depleted stem cell transplant. This chain joins TRBV4-3 and TRBJ2-1; 15 nucleotides agree with TRBD2. The source is a child younger than two who had a stem cell transplant for acute myeloid leukemia, so the T cells may come from the graft donor. The CDR3: CASSRGPAGTSGRNNEQFF. As DNA, the CDR3 is TGCGCCAGCAGCCGGGGGCCAGCCGGGACTAGCGGGAGGAACAATGAGCAGTTCTTC.